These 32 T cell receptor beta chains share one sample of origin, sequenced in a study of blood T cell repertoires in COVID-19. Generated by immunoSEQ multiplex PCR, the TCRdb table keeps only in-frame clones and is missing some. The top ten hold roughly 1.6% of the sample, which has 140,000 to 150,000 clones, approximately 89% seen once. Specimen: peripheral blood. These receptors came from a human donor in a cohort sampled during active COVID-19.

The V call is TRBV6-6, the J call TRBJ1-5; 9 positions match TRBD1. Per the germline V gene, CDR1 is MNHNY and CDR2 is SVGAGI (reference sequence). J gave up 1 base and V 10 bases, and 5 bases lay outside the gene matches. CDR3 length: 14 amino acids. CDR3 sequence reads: CATRQGVSNQPQHF. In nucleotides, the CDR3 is TGTGCCACCAGACAGGGGGTGAGCAATCAGCCCCAGCATTTT.

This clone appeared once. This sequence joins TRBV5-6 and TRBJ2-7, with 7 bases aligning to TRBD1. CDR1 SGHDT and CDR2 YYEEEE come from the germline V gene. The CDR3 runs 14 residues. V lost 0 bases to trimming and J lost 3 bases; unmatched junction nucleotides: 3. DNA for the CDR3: TGTGCCAGCAGCTTGGGACAGGGAAACTACGAGCAGTACTTC. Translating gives CASSLGQGNYEQYF.

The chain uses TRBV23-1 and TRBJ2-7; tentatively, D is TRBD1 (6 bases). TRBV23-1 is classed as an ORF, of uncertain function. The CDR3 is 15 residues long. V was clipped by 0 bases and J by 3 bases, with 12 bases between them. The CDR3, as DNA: TGCGCCAGCAGTCAATCCGGCAGGGGAGACTACGAGCAGTACTTC. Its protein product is CASSQSGRGDYEQYF.

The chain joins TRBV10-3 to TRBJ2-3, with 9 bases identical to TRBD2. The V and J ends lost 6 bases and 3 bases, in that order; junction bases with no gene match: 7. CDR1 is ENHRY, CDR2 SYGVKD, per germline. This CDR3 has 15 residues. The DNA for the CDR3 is TGTGCCATCAGAGATGATAGCGGGGGTACAGATACGCAGTATTTT. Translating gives CAIRDDSGGTDTQYF.

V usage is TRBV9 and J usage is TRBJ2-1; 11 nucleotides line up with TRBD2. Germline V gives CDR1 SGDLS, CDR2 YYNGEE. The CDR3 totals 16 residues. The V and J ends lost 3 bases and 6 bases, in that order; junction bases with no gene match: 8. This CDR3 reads CASSGRLAGGPNEQFF. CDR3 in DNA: TGTGCCAGCAGCGGCCGTTTAGCGGGGGGGCCCAATGAGCAGTTCTTC.

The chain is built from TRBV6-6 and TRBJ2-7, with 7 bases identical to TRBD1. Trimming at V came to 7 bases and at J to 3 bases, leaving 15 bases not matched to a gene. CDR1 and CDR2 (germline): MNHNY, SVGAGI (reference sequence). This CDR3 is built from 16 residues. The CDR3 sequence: CASTLGDSGGIYEQYF. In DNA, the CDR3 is TGTGCCAGCACCCTAGGGGACAGCGGCGGCATCTACGAGCAGTACTTC.

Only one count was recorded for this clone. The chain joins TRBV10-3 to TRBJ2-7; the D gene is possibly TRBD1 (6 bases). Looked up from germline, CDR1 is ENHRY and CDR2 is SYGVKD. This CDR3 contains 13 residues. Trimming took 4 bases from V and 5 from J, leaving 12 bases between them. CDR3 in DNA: TGTGCCATCAGTGCCCCACGGACAGACGAGCAGTACTTC. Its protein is CAISAPRTDEQYF.

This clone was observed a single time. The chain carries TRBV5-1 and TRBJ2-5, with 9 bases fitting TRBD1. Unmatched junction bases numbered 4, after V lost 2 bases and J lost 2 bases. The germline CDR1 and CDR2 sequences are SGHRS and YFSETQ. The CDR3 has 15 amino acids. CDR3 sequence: CASSLQGARQETQYF. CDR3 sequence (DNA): TGCGCCAGCAGCTTACAGGGGGCGAGGCAAGAGACCCAGTACTTC. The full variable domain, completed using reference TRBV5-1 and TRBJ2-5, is KAGVTQTPRYLIKTRGQQVTLSCSPISGHRSVSWYQQTPGQGLQFLFEYFSETQRNKGNFPGRFSGRQFSNSRSEMNVSTLELGDSALYLCASSLQGARQETQYFGPGTRLLVL.

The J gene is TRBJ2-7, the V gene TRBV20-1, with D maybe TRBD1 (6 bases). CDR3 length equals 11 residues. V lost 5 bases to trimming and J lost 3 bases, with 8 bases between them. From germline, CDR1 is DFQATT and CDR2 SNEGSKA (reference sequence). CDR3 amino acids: CSARQDYEQYF. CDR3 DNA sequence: TGCAGTGCTCGACAGGACTACGAGCAGTACTTC.

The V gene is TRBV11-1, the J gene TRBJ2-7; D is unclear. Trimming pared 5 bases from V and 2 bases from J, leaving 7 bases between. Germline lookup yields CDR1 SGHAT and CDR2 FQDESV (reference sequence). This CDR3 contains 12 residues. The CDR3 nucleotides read TGTGCCAGCAGCCTTGACACCTACGAGCAGTACTTC. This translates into CASSLDTYEQYF.

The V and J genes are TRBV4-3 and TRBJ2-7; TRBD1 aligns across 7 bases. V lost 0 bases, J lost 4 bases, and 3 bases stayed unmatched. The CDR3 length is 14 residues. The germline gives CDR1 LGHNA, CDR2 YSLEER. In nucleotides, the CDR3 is TGCGCCAGCAGCCAAGACAGGGGGTTTTACGAGCAGTACTTC. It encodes CASSQDRGFYEQYF.

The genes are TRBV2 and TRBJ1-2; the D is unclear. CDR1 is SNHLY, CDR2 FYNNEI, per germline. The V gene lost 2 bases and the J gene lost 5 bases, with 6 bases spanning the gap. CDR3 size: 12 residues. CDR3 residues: CASSEQTYGYTF. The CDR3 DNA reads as TGTGCCAGCAGTGAACAAACTTATGGCTACACCTTC.

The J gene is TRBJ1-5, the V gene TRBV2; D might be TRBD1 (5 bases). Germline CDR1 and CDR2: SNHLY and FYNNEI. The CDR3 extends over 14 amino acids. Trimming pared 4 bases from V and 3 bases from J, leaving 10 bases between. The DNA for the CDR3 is TGTGCCAGCAGTGGGCCAGGGCCCAATCAGCCCCAGCATTTT. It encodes CASSGPGPNQPQHF.

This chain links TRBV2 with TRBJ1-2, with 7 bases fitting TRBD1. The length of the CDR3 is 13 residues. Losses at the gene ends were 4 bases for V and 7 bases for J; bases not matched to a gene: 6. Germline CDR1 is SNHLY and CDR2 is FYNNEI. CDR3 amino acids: CASSGQGVGGYTF. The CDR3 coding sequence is TGTGCCAGCAGTGGACAGGGCGTTGGTGGCTACACCTTC. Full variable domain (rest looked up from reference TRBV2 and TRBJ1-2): EPEVTQTPSHQVTQMGQEVILRCVPISNHLYFYWYRQILGQKVEFLVSFYNNEISEKSEIFDDQFSVERPDGSNFTLKIRSTKLEDSAMYFCASSGQGVGGYTFGSGTRLTVV.

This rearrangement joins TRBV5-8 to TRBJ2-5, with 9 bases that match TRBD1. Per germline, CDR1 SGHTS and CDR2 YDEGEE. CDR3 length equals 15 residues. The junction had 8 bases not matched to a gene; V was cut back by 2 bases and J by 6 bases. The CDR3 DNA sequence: TGTGCCAGCAGCTTTACAGGGGGCTACTTGAAGACCCAGTACTTC. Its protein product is CASSFTGGYLKTQYF.

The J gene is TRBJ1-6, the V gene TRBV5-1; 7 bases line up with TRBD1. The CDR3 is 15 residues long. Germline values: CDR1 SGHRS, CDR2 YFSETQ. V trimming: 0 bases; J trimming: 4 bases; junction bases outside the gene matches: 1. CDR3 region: CASSLATGYNSPLHF. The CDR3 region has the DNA TGCGCCAGCAGCTTGGCGACAGGGTATAATTCACCCCTCCACTTT.

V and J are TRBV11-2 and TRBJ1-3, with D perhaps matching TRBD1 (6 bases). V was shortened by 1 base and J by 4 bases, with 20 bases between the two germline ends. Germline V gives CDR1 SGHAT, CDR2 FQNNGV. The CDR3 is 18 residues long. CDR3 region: CASSLVPVTQGTGNTIYF. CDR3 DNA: TGTGCCAGCAGCTTAGTCCCGGTCACACAGGGAACGGGAAACACCATATATTTT.

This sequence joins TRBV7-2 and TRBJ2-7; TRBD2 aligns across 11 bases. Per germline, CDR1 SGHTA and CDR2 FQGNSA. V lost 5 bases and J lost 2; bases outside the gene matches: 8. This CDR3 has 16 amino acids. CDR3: CASSEEGTSGPYEQYF. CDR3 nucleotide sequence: TGTGCCAGCAGCGAAGAGGGGACTAGCGGTCCCTACGAGCAGTACTTC.

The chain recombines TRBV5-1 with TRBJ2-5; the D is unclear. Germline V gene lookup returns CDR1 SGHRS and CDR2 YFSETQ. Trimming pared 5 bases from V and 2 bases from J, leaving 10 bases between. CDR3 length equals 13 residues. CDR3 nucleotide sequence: TGCGCCAGCAGGTATTCGTCTCAAGAGACCCAGTACTTC. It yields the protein CASRYSSQETQYF.

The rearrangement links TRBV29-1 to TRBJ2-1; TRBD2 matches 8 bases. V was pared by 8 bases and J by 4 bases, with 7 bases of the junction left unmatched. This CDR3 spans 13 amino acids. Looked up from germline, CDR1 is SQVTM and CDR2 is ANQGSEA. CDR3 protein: CSLTGGGYNEQFF. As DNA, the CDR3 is TGCAGCCTCACGGGCGGGGGGTACAATGAGCAGTTCTTC.

Written as DNA, the CDR3 is TGCGCCAGCAGCCAAGATCAGGGGTTGAAGCAGCCCCAGCATTTT. Its translation is CASSQDQGLKQPQHF. The V and J genes are TRBV4-1 and TRBJ1-5; D is perhaps TRBD1 (6 bases). CDR3 length equals 15 residues. Germline CDR1 MGHRA, CDR2 YSYEKL. V gave up 0 bases and J gave up 7 bases, with 13 bases separating them.

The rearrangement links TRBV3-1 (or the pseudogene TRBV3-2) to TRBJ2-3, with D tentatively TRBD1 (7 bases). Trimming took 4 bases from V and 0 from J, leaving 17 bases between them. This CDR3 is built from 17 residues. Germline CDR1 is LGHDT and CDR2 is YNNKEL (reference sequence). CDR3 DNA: TGTGCCAGCAGCCCCCGGACAGGAAGCGGGAGCACAGATACGCAGTATTTT. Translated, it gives CASSPRTGSGSTDTQYF.

This CDR3 reads CASSQGRTDTQYF. As DNA, the CDR3 is TGTGCCAGCAGCCAAGGGAGAACAGATACGCAGTATTTT. The rearrangement uses TRBV16 and TRBJ2-3, with D possibly matching TRBD2 (5 bases). V was clipped by 2 bases and J by 3 bases, with 6 bases between them. The CDR3 is 13 residues long. The germline CDR1 and CDR2 sequences are KGHSY and FQNENV.

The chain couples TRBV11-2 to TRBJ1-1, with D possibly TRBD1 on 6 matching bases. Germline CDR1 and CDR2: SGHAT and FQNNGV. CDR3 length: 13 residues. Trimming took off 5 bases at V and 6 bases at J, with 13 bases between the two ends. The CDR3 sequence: CASSVTGQSEAFF. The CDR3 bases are TGTGCCAGCAGCGTCACAGGGCAGTCTGAAGCTTTCTTT.

The chain's CDR3 is CASSPPQDRLKQFF. As DNA, the CDR3 is TGTGCCAGCTCACCACCCCAGGACAGGCTTAAGCAGTTCTTC. This sequence joins TRBV18 and TRBJ2-1, with 7 bases that match TRBD1. The germline gives CDR1 KGHSH, CDR2 LQKENI. V was pared by 0 bases and J by 11 bases, with 7 bases of the junction left unmatched. The CDR3 contains 14 residues.

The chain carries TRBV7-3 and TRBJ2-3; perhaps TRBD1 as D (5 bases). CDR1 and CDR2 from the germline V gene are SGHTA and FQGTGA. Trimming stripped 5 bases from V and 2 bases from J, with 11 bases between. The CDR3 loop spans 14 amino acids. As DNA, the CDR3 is TGTGCCAGCAGCCTCGGACACCACACAGATACGCAGTATTTT. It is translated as CASSLGHHTDTQYF.

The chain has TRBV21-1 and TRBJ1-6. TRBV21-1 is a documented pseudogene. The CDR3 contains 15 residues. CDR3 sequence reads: CASLDPGLDNSPLHF. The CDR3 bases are TGTGCCAGCCTAGACCCGGGGTTAGATAATTCACCCCTCCACTTT.

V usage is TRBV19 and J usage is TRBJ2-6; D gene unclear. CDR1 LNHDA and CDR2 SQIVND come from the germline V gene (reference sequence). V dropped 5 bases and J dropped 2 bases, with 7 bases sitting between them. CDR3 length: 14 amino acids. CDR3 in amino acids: CASSPGTGANVLTF. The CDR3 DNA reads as TGTGCCAGTAGTCCGGGTACTGGGGCCAACGTCCTGACTTTC.

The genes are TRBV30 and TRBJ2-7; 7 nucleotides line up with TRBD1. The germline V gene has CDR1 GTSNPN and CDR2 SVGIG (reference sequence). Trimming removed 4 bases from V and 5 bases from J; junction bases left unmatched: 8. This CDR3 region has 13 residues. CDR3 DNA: TGTGCCTGGACCGTCGACAGGGACCACGAGCAGTACTTC. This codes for CAWTVDRDHEQYF.

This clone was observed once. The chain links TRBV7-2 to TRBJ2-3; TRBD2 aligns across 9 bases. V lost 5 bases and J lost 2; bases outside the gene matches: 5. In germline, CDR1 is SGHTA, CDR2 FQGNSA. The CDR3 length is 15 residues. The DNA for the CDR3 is TGTGCCAGCAGCATCAGCGGGGGGTTCACAGATACGCAGTATTTT. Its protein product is CASSISGGFTDTQYF.

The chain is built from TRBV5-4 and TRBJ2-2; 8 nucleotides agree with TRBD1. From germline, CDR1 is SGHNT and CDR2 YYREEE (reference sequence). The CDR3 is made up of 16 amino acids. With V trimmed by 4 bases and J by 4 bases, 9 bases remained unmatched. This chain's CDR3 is CASSPGQGRGTGELFF. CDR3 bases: TGTGCCAGCAGCCCCGGACAGGGAAGGGGCACCGGGGAGCTGTTTTTT.

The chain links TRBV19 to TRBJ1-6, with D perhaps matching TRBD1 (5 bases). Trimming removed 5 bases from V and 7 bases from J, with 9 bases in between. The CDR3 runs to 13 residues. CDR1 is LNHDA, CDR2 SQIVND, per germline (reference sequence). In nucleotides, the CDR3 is TGTGCCAGTAGTCCGGGGGGGAATTCACCCCTCCACTTT. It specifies CASSPGGNSPLHF.